A selection of T cell receptor beta chains follows, all from one sample in a study of blood T cell repertoires in COVID-19. Libraries were prepared by immunoSEQ multiplex PCR; TCRdb keeps only in-frame clonotypes and omits some of them. The data show 150,000 to 200,000 clones, approximately 80% seen once. Material for sequencing was peripheral blood. All receptors derive from a woman of 80 years or more with COVID-19, enrolled during active disease. Each CDR3 is given with its conserved first and last residue. Each record gives: J gene, V gene, CDR3 protein.

>TRBJ1-3|TRBV30
CAWSRGTGNTIYF
>TRBJ2-1|TRBV24-1
CATSTAPGNSGSLSYNEQFF
>TRBJ2-3|TRBV28
CASSLAAYGTDTQYF
>TRBJ2-3|TRBV2
CASSGDSGTGVPDTQYF
>TRBJ2-3|TRBV15
CATSRDSGMTDTQYF
>TRBJ1-2|TRBV13
CASSLLAGGDGYTF
>TRBJ2-7|TRBV7-9
CASSLENSYEQYF
>TRBJ1-1|TRBV3-1/TRBV3-2
CASSPGTGWNTEAFF
>TRBJ2-7|TRBV19
CASSIRSSGRSEQYF
>TRBJ1-1|TRBV15
CATSREGGSLSRAFF
>TRBJ2-1|TRBV6-1
CASSGWAGPKRSYNEQFF
>TRBJ1-1|TRBV7-9
CASSLAGHPNTEAFF
>TRBJ1-4|TRBV7-9
CASSPFATNEKLFF
>TRBJ2-4|TRBV12-2
CASRLPSGRRDIQYF
>TRBJ1-6|TRBV11-2
CASSFDLGQAGISPLHF
>TRBJ2-2|TRBV9
CASSVVGQRPTGELFF
>TRBJ1-2|TRBV19
CASSIWPVWATNGYTF
>TRBJ2-7|TRBV14
CASSQDLAAAGGQQYF
>TRBJ2-3|TRBV3-1/TRBV3-2
CASSQDSSGGTDTQYF
>TRBJ2-5|TRBV11-3
CASSRRQETQYF
>TRBJ2-1|TRBV5-1
CASSLRQGANEQFF
>TRBJ2-3|TRBV5-4
CASSSRGLSPDTQYF
>TRBJ2-7|TRBV19
CASSIAGTGGSSVRYEQYF
>TRBJ2-1|TRBV2
CASGLLAGSNEQFF
>TRBJ2-3|TRBV12-5
CASGFLRTQYF
>TRBJ2-2|TRBV4-3
CASSQDRVSGEAGELFF
>TRBJ1-2|TRBV4-3
CASSQAGQGNYGYTF
>TRBJ2-2|TRBV6-5
CASSRDRDDTGELFF
>TRBJ1-1|TRBV9
CASSPRGMNTEAFF
>TRBJ1-6|TRBV4-1
CASSQEPGQGNLLASPLHF
>TRBJ2-7|TRBV13
CASSGREGQGAYEQYF
>TRBJ2-7|TRBV6-5
CASRTTGVEQYF
>TRBJ1-2|TRBV7-9
CASSLAQPVGGYTF
>TRBJ2-2|TRBV19
CASSLQGTGELFF
>TRBJ1-5|TRBV2
CASRETGPWQPQHF
>TRBJ2-3|TRBV19
CASSTPNRDTQYF
>TRBJ2-1|TRBV18
CASSPTYGLAGEQFF
>TRBJ2-1|TRBV28
CASTRDSYNEQFF
>TRBJ1-4|TRBV19
CASSNQRAGNEKLFF
>TRBJ1-6|TRBV27
CASSSLPSSYNSPLHF
>TRBJ2-7|TRBV5-1
CASSLDVREGRDYEQYF